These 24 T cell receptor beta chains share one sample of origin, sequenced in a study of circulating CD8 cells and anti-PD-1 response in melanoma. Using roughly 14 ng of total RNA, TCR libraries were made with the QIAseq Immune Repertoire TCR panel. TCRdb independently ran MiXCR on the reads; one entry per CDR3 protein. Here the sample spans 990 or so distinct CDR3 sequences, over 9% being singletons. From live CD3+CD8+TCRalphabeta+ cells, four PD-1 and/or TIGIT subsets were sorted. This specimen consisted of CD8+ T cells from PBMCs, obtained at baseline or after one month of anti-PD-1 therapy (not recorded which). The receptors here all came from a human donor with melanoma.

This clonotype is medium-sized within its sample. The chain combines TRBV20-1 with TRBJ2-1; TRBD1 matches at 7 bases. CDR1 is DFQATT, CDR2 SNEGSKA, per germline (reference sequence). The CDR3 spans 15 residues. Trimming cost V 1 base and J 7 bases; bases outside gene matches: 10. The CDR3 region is CSARGTGGSTNEQFF. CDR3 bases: TGCAGTGCTAGAGGGACAGGAGGATCTACGAATGAGCAGTTCTTC.

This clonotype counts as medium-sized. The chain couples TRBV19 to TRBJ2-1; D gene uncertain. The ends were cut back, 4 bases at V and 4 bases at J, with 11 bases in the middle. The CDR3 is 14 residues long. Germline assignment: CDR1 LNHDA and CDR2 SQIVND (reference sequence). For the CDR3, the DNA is TGTGCCAGTAGTAGAGTGGGTCTTTACAATGAGCAGTTCTTC. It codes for CASSRVGLYNEQFF.

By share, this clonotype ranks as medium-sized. The CDR3 here is CASSPVASNQPQHF. CDR3 DNA sequence: TGTGCCAGCAGCCCCGTAGCTAGCAATCAGCCCCAGCATTTT. The gene calls are TRBV9 and TRBJ1-5, with no clear D. CDR1 and CDR2 (germline): SGDLS, YYNGEE. This CDR3 spans 14 amino acids. The V gene lost 4 bases and the J gene lost 0 bases, with 8 bases spanning the gap.

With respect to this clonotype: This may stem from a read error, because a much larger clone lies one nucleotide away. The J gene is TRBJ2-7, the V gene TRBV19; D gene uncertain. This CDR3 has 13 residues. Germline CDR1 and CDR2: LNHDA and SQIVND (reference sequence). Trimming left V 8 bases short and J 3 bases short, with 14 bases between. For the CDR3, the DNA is TGTGCCAGTGGACCAGGACCGGACTACGAGCAGTACTTC. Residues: CASGPGPDYEQYF.

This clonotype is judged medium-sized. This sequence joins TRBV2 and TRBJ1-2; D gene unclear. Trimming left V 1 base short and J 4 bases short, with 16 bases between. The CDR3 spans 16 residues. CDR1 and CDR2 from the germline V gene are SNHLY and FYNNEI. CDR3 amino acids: CASSEGPASILYGYTF. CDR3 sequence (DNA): TGTGCCAGCAGTGAAGGGCCTGCCTCCATCCTCTATGGCTACACCTTC.

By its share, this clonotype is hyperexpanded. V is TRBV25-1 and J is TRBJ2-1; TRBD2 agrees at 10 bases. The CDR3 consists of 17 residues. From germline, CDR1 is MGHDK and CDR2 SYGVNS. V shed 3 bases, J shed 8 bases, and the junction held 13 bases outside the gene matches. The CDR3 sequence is CASSEVAGGPRSDEQFF. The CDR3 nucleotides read TGTGCCAGCAGTGAGGTAGCGGGGGGCCCCCGTTCGGATGAGCAGTTCTTC.

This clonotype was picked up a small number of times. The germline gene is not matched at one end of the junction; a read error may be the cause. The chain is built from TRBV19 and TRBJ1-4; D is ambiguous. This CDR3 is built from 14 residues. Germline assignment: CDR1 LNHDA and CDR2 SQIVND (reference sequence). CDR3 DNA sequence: TGTGCCAGTAGTATTCGATCGGGTAATGAAAGACTGTTTTTT. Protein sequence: CASSIRSGNERLFF.

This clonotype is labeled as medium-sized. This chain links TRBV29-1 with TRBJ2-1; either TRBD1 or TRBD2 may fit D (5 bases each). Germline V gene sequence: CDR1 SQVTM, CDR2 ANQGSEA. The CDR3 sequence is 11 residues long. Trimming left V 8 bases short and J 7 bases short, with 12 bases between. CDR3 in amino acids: CSLKWGNEQFF. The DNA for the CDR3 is TGCAGCCTGAAATGGGGGAATGAGCAGTTCTTC.

DNA of the CDR3: TGTGCCACCTCAGCTTATGGCCCAGCACGGGCCAACGTCCTGACTTTC. Amino acid sequence: CATSAYGPARANVLTF. This chain links TRBV7-2 with TRBJ2-6, with unresolved D. Looked up from germline, CDR1 is SGHTA and CDR2 is FQGNSA. This CDR3 spans 16 amino acids. V lost 10 bases to trimming and J lost 5 bases, with 21 bases between them.

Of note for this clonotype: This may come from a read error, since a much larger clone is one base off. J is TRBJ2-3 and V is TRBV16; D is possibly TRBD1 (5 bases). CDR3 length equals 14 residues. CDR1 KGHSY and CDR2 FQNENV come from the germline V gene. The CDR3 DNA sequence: TGTGCCAACAGCCAAAGTAGCAGGGTCGATACGCAGTATTTT. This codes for CANSQSSRVDTQYF.

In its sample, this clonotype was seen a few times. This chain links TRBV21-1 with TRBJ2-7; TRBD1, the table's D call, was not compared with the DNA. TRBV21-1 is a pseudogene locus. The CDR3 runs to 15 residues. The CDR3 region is CASSKAGQGPYEQYF. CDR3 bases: TGTGCCAGCAGCAAAGCGGGACAGGGGCCCTACGAGCAGTACTTC.

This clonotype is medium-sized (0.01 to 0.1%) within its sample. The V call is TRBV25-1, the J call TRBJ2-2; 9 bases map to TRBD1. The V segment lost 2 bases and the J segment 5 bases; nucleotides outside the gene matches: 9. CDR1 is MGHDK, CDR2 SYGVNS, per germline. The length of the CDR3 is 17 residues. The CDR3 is CASSEPGTGGLTGELFF. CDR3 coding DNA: TGTGCCAGCAGTGAACCGGGTACAGGGGGCTTGACCGGGGAGCTGTTTTTT.

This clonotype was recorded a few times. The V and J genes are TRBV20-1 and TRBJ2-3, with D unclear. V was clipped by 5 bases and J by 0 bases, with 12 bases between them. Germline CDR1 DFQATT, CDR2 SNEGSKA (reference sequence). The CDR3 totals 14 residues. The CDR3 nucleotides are TGCAGTGCTGGTAGACGGCTTAGCACAGATACGCAGTATTTT. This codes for CSAGRRLSTDTQYF.

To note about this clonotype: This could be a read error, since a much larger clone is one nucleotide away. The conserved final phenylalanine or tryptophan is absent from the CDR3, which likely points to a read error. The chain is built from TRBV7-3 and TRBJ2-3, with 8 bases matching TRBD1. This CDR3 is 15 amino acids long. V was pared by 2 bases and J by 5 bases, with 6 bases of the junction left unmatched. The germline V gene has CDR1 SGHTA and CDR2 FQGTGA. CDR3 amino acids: CASSLLTGAEDTQYL. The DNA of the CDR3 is TGTGCCAGCAGCTTACTGACAGGGGCGGAAGATACGCAGTATCTT.

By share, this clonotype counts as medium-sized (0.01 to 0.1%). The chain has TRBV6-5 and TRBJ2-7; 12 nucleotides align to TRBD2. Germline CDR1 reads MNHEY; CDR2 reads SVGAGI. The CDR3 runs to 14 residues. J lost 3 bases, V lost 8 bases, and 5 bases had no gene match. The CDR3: CASGLAGGFYEQYF. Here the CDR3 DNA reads TGTGCCAGCGGTCTAGCGGGGGGGTTCTACGAGCAGTACTTC.

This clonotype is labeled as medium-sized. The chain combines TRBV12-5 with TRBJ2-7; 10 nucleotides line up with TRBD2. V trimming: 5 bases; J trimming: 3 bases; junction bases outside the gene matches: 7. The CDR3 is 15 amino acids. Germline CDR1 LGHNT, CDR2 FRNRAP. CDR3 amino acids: CASGNSGGLFYEQYF. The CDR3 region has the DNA TGTGCTAGTGGTAATAGCGGGGGGTTGTTCTACGAGCAGTACTTC.

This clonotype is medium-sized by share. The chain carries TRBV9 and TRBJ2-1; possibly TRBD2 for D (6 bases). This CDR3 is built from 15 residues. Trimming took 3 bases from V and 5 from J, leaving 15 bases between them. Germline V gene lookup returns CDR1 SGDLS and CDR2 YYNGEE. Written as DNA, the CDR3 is TGTGCCAGCAGCGCCGCCGGGACTCCAAACAATGAGCAGTTCTTC. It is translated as CASSAAGTPNNEQFF.

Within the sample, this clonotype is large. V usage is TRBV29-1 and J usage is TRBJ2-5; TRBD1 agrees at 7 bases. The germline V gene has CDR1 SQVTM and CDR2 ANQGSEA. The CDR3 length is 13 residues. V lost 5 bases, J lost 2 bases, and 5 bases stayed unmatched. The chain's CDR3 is CSVPGQIQETQYF. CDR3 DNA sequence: TGCAGCGTTCCGGGACAGATACAAGAGACCCAGTACTTC.

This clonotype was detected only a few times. CDR3: CASSLSPPGKSDQPQHF. In nucleotides, the CDR3 is TGTGCCAGCAGCTTGAGCCCCCCAGGGAAGTCGGATCAGCCCCAGCATTTT. The J gene is TRBJ1-5, the V gene TRBV5-5, with D possibly being TRBD1 (5 bases). Germline CDR1 is SGHKS and CDR2 is YYEKEE (reference sequence). V gave up 1 base and J gave up 5 bases, with 19 bases separating them. The CDR3 extends over 17 amino acids.

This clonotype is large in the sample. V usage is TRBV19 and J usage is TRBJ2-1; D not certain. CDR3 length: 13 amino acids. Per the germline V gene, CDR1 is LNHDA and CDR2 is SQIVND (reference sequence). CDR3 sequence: CGSRSPLYNEQFF. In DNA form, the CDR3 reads TGTGGGTCTCGGTCCCCTCTCTACAATGAGCAGTTCTTC.

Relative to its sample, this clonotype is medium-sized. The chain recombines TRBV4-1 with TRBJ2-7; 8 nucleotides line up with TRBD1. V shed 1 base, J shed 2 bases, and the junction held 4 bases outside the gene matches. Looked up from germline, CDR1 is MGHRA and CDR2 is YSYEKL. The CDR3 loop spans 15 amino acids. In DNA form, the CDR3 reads TGCGCCAGCAGCCAAGGACAGGGGAAGGCCTACGAGCAGTACTTC. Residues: CASSQGQGKAYEQYF.

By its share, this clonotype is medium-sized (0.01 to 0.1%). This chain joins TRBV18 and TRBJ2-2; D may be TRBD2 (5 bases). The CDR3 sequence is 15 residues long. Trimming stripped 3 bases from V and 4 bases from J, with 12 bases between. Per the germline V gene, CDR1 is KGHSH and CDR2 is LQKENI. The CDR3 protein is CASSPEDDGTGELFF. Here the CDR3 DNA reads TGTGCCAGCTCACCGGAGGATGACGGCACCGGGGAGCTGTTTTTT. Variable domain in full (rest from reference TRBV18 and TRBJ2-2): NAGVMQNPRHLVRRRGQEARLRCSPMKGHSHVYWYRQLPEEGLKFMVYLQKENIIDESGMPKERFSAEFPKEGPSILRIQQVVRGDSAAYFCASSPEDDGTGELFFGEGSRLTVL.

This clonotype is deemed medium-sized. The CDR3 sequence is CASSLGTGWQETQYF. DNA for the CDR3: TGTGCCAGCAGCTTAGGGACAGGGTGGCAAGAGACCCAGTACTTC. The chain has TRBV7-3 and TRBJ2-5; 9 bases match TRBD1. Germline CDR1 and CDR2: SGHTA and FQGTGA. CDR3 length equals 15 residues. Unmatched junction bases numbered 3, after V lost 2 bases and J lost 2 bases.

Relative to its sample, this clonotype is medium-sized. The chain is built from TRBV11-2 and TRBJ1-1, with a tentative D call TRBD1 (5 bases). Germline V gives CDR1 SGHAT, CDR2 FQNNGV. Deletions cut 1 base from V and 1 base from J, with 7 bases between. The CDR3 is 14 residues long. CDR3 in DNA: TGTGCCAGCAGCTTAGTCAGGGCGAACACTGAAGCTTTCTTT. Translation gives CASSLVRANTEAFF.